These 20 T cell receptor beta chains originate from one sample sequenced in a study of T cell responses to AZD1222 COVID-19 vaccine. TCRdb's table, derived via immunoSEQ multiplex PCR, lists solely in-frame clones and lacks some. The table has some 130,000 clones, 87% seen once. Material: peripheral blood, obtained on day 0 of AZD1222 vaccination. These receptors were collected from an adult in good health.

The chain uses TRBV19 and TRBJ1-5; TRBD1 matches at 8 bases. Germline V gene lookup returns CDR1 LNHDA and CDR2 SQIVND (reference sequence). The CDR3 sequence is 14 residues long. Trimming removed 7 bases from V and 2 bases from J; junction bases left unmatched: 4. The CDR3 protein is CASMSGGRNQPQHF. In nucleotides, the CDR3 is TGTGCCAGTATGTCAGGGGGCCGCAATCAGCCCCAGCATTTT.

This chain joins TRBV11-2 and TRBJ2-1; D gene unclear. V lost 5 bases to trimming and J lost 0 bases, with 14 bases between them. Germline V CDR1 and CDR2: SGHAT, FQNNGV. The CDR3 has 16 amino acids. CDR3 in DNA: TGTGCCAGCAGCCCACTATCACAGCACTCCTACAATGAGCAGTTCTTC. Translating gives CASSPLSQHSYNEQFF. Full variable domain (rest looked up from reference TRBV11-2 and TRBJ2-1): EAGVAQSPRYKIIEKRQSVAFWCNPISGHATLYWYQQILGQGPKLLIQFQNNGVVDDSQLPKDRFSAERLKGVDSTLKIQPAKLEDSAVYLCASSPLSQHSYNEQFFGPGTRLTVL.

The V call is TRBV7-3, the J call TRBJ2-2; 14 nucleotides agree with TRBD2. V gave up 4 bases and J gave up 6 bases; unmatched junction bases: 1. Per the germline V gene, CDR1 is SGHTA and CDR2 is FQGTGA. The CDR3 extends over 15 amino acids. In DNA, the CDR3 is TGTGCCAGCAGCTCGGGACTAGCGGGGGCCGGGGAGCTGTTTTTT. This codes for CASSSGLAGAGELFF.

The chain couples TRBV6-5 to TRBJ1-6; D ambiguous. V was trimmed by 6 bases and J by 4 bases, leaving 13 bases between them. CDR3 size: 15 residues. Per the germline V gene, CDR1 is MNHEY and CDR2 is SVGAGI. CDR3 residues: CASRATFEYNSPLHF. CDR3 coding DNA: TGTGCCAGCAGGGCTACATTTGAATATAATTCACCCCTCCACTTT.

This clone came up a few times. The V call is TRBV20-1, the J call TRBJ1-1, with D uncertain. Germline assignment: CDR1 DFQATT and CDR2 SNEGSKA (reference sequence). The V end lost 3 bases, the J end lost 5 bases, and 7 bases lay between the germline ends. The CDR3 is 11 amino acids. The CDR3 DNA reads TGCAGTGCTAGTCGTTCGACTGAAGCTTTCTTT. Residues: CSASRSTEAFF.

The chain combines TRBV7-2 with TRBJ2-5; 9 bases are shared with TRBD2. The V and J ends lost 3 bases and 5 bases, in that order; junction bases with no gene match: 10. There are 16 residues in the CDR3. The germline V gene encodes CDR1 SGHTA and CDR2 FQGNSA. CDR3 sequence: CASSFLAGGHRETQYF. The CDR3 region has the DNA TGTGCCAGCAGCTTCCTTGCGGGGGGGCACCGGGAGACCCAGTACTTC.

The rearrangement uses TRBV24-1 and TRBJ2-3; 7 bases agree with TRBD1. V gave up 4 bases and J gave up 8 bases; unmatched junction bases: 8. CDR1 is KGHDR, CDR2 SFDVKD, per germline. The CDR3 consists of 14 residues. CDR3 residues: CATSEPDRPGTQYF. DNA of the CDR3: TGTGCCACCAGTGAACCGGACAGGCCAGGTACGCAGTATTTT.

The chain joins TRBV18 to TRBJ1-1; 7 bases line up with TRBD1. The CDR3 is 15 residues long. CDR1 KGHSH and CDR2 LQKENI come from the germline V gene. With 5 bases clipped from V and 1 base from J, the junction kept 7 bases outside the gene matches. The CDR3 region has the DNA TGTGCCAGCTCAACTCCAGGGGGGAGGAACACTGAAGCTTTCTTT. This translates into CASSTPGGRNTEAFF.

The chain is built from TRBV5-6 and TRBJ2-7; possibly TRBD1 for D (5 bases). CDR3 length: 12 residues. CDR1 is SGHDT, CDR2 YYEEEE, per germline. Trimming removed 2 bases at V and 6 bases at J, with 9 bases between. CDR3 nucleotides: TGTGCCAGCAGCTTCTCCAGGGCCGAGCAGTACTTC. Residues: CASSFSRAEQYF.

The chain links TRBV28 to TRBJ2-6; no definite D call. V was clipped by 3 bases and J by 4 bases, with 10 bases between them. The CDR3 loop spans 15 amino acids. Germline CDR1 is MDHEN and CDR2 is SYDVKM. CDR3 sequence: CASSFWNAGANVLTF. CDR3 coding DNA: TGTGCCAGCAGTTTTTGGAACGCAGGGGCCAACGTCCTGACTTTC.

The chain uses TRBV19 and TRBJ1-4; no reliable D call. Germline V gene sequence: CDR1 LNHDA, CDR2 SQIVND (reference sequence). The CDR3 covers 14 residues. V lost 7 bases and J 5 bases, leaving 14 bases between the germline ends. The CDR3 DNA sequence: TGTGCCAGTATGGGCGGGGTCTTCAATGAAAAACTGTTTTTT. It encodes CASMGGVFNEKLFF. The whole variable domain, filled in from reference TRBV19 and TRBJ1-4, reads DGGITQSPKYLFRKEGQNVTLSCEQNLNHDAMYWYRQDPGQGLRLIYYSQIVNDFQKGDIAEGYSVSREKKESFPLTVTSAQKNPTAFYLCASMGGVFNEKLFFGSGTQLSVL.

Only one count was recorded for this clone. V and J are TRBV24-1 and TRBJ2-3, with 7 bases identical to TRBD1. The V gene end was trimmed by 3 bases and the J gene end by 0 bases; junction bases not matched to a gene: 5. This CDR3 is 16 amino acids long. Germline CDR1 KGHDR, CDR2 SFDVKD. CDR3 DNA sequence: TGTGCCACCAGTGATACCGGGACAGTTAGCACAGATACGCAGTATTTT. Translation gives CATSDTGTVSTDTQYF.

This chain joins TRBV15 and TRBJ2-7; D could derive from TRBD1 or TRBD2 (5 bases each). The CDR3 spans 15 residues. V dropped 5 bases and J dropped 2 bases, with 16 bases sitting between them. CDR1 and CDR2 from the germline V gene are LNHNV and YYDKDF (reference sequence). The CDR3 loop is CATSPGKGPAYEQYF. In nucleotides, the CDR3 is TGTGCCACCAGCCCGGGAAAGGGGCCAGCCTACGAGCAGTACTTC.

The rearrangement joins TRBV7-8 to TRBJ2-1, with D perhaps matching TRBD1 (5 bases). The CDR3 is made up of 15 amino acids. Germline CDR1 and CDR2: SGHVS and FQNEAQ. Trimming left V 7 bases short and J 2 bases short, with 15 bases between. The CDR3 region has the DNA TGTGCCAGCATCAACTACCGACAGACCTACAATGAGCAGTTCTTC. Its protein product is CASINYRQTYNEQFF. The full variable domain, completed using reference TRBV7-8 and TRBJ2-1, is GAGVSQSPRYKVAKRGQDVALRCDPISGHVSLFWYQQALGQGPEFLTYFQNEAQLDKSGLPSDRFFAERPEGSVSTLKIQRTQQEDSAVYLCASINYRQTYNEQFFGPGTRLTVL.

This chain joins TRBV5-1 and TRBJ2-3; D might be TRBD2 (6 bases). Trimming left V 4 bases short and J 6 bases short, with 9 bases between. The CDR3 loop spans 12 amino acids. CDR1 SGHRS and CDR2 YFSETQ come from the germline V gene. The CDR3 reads CASSPGVDTQYF. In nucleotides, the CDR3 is TGCGCCAGCAGCCCGGGGGTTGATACGCAGTATTTT.

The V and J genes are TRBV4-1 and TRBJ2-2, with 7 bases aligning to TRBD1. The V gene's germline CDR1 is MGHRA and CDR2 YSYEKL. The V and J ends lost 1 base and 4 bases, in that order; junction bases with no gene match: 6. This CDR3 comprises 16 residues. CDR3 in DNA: TGCGCCAGCAGCCAAGGACAGGGAGAGATCACCGGGGAGCTGTTTTTT. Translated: CASSQGQGEITGELFF.

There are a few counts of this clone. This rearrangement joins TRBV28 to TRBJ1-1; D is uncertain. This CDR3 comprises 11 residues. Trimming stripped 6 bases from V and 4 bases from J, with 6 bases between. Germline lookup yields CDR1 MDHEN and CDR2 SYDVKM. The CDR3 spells CASRLGTEAFF. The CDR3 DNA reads TGTGCCAGCAGGCTGGGCACTGAAGCTTTCTTT.

DNA for the CDR3: TGTGCCAGCAGCGTCGGGACCGCAAATTCACCCCTCCACTTT. Residues: CASSVGTANSPLHF. The rearrangement joins TRBV5-6 to TRBJ1-6; possible D gene TRBD1, 5 bases. The CDR3 sequence is 14 residues long. The germline CDR1 and CDR2 sequences are SGHDT and YYEEEE. Trimming removed 4 bases from V and 7 bases from J, with 12 bases in between.

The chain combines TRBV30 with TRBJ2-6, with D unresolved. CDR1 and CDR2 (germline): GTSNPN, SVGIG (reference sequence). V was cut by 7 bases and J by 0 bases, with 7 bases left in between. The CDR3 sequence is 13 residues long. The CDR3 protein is CAFTRSGANVLTF. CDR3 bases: TGTGCCTTCACCCGCTCTGGGGCCAACGTCCTGACTTTC.

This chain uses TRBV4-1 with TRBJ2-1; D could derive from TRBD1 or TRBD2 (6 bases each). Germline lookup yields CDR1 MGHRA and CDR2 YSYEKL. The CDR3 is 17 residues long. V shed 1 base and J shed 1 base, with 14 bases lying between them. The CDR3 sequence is CASSQGGGRGSYNEQFF. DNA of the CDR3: TGCGCCAGCAGCCAAGGTGGGGGGCGGGGATCCTACAATGAGCAGTTCTTC.